This T cell receptor beta chain was sequenced in a study of blood T cell repertoires in COVID-19. The germline V and J ends were trimmed by 2 bases and 12 bases, with 19 bases remaining between them. Germline V gene data show CDR1 as MGHDK and CDR2 as SYGVNS. CDR3 length: 14 residues. The data were produced by immunoSEQ multiplex PCR, yet TCRdb's version contains in-frame clones alone and is incomplete. The table includes around 250,000 clones, about nine tenths detected once. The TCR sequence derives from a young man who had recovered from COVID-19. The rearrangement joins TRBV25-1 to TRBJ1-1; no reliable D call. Sequenced sample: peripheral blood. The CDR3 bases are TGTGCCAGCAGTGAAGGAGGACTAACTACCAAACCTTTCTTT. As protein: CASSEGGLTTKPFF.